A selection of T cell receptor beta chains follows, all from one sample in a study of CD8 T cells in ankylosing spondylitis. MiXCR, applied by TCRdb to the 5' RACE reads, yields one record per CDR3 protein. The table lists approximately 400,000 distinct CDR3 sequences, 15% to 20% of them singletons. Sequences were obtained from blood, either unsorted or a sorted T cell fraction (not recorded which). These receptors were taken from a male donor with ankylosing spondylitis. The CDR3 runs from the conserved cysteine through the conserved F or W. The D gene is left open where the match is weak. Some rows mark clone size as missing; the rest say once, few, many or name a class of expanded clone.

j_call | v_call | d_call | clone_size | cdr3_nt | cdr3_aa
TRBJ1-1 | TRBV6-5 | . | . | TGTGCCAGCAAAAGGGGTTCTGAAGCTTTCTTT | CASKRGSEAFF
TRBJ1-2 | TRBV3-1 | . | many | TGTGCCAGCAGCCAAGTAAAGTTTGGCTACACCTTC | CASSQVKFGYTF
TRBJ2-5 | TRBV20-1 | TRBD1 | . | TGCAGTGCTGAGGGTCGAGGCCAGGGGGCGCATGAGACCCAGTACTTC | CSAEGRGQGAHETQYF
TRBJ1-5 | TRBV12-3/TRBV12-4 | . | . | TGTGCCAGCAGCCCCGTGGGGGGAAGTCAGCCCCAGCATTTT | CASSPVGGSQPQHF
TRBJ2-3 | TRBV5-6 | . | . | TGTGCCAGCAGCTTTCTACGAGGGCCTATTGAGGGAGATACGCAGTATTTT | CASSFLRGPIEGDTQYF
TRBJ2-7 | TRBV11-2 | . | . | TGTGCCAGCGGCGGGAAGTACGAGCAGTACTTC | CASGGKYEQYF
TRBJ1-6 | TRBV6-1 | . | . | TGTGCCAGCAGGCCCACCTTTAGGGGGGCCTATAATTCACCCCTCCACTTT | CASRPTFRGAYNSPLHF
TRBJ1-1 | TRBV20-1 | . | many | TGCAGTGCTAGAGGCCCCACCCTCACTGAAGCTTTCTTT | CSARGPTLTEAFF
TRBJ1-4 | TRBV20-1 | . | . | TGCAGTGCTAGTCCCAGGCGGGACGAAAAACTGTTTTTT | CSASPRRDEKLFF
TRBJ2-1 | TRBV18 | . | many | TGTGCCAGCTCACCCTGGGACTACAATGAGCAGTTCTTC | CASSPWDYNEQFF
TRBJ1-5 | TRBV6-1 | . | . | TGTGCCAGCAGACCTGACAGGCGCGGGGAGCCCCAGCATTTT | CASRPDRRGEPQHF
TRBJ2-2 | TRBV12-3/TRBV12-4 | TRBD1 | . | TGTGCCAGCAGTAGGACAGGGGACGGGGAGCTGTTTTTT | CASSRTGDGELFF
TRBJ1-1 | TRBV6-1 | . | . | TGTGCCAGCAGCCATTACGGGGGGGCGGCGGGGGTGAACACTGAAGCTTTCTTT | CASSHYGGAAGVNTEAFF
TRBJ2-7 | TRBV6-1 | . | few | TGTGCCAGCAGTCCGCGGGGGCCCCAGGGCGAGCAGTACTTC | CASSPRGPQGEQYF
TRBJ2-5 | TRBV5-1 | TRBD1 | . | TGCGCCAGCAGCTACTCACCTACAGGGGCAGGGGAGACCCAGTACTTC | CASSYSPTGAGETQYF
TRBJ2-2 | TRBV10-3 | . | . | TGTGCCATCAGGGAAGGGGCAGGTGGGACCGGGGAGCTGTTCTTT | CAIREGAGGTGELFF
TRBJ1-5 | TRBV25-1 | TRBD1 | few | TGTGCCAGCAGTACAGGGGGCTGGCAGCCCCAGCATTTT | CASSTGGWQPQHF
TRBJ2-3 | TRBV5-1 | TRBD2 | few | TGCGCCAGCAGCCCCTTTAGCGGGGGGGCCCCAGATACGCAGTATTTT | CASSPFSGGAPDTQYF
TRBJ1-2 | TRBV10-2 | . | few | TGCGCCAGCAGTGAGTCGGGCAGGGAGGGTAATGGCTACACCTTC | CASSESGREGNGYTF
TRBJ2-3 | TRBV29-1 | . | . | TGCAGCGTTGTGGGGGGATCCACACATACGCAGTATTTT | CSVVGGSTHTQYF
TRBJ2-1 | TRBV24-1 | . | few | TGTGCCACCAGTGATTTTAACCAGGTGAAGTTCTTC | CATSDFNQVKFF
TRBJ1-3 | TRBV5-1 | . | few | TGCGCCAGCAGCTTCGGACCGCCAATAACCTCTGGAAACACCATATATTTT | CASSFGPPITSGNTIYF
TRBJ1-1 | TRBV15 | . | few | TGTGCCACCAGCAGGGACAGTGAAGCTTTCTTT | CATSRDSEAFF
TRBJ2-1 | TRBV2 | . | . | TGTACCAGCAGTGAAGGGTGGCCCCGGAGCTCCTACAATGAGCAGTTCTTC | CTSSEGWPRSSYNEQFF
TRBJ1-1 | TRBV20-1 | . | few | TGCAGTGCTCCTCCTATGAACACTGAAGCTTTCTTT | CSAPPMNTEAFF
TRBJ1-1 | TRBV18 | . | many | TGTGCCAGCTCACCGCCTCTGTCAGGCACTGAAGCTTTCTTT | CASSPPLSGTEAFF
TRBJ2-5 | TRBV29-1 | . | few | TGCAGCGTTGAACCCAGCGGTGAGACCCAGTACTTC | CSVEPSGETQYF
TRBJ1-4 | TRBV7-2 | . | . | TGTGCCAGCAGCTTACGGGGGTATAGTAATGAAAAACTGTTTTTT | CASSLRGYSNEKLFF
TRBJ2-3 | TRBV12-3/TRBV12-4 | . | many | TGTGCCAGCAGACAGGGAAGTGCAGATACGCAGTATTTT | CASRQGSADTQYF
TRBJ1-4 | TRBV12-3/TRBV12-4 | . | few | TGTGCCAGCAGTGGACCGGGACCTGACAGAGGAGAAAAACTGTTTTTT | CASSGPGPDRGEKLFF
TRBJ2-5 | TRBV10-3 | . | few | TGTGCCATCAGTAGCGGGCGGCCCGTGGGGGAGACCCAGTACTTC | CAISSGRPVGETQYF
TRBJ2-1 | TRBV24-1 | TRBD1 | few | TGTGCCACCCCCGGGACAGGGATCCCCCGGTGCAATGAGCAGTTCTTC | CATPGTGIPRCNEQFF
TRBJ1-5 | TRBV2 | . | . | TGTGCCAGCAAGACAGATCACCAGCCCCAGCATTTT | CASKTDHQPQHF
TRBJ1-5 | TRBV24-1 | TRBD1 | few | TGTGCCACCAGTGACTCGGGACAGGGCGGCCTCCGGCATTTT | CATSDSGQGGLRHF
TRBJ2-5 | TRBV5-1 | TRBD2 | . | TGCGCCAGCAGCTTCTATTCGGGAGGAGAGACCCAGTACTTC | CASSFYSGGETQYF
TRBJ2-5 | TRBV15 | TRBD2 | . | TGTGCCACCAGCAGGAGGGAGGGAGGTCAAGAGACCCAGTACTTC | CATSRREGGQETQYF
TRBJ2-1 | TRBV12-5 | TRBD1 | . | TGTGCTAGTGGTTTGGTACTAGGGGGCTCGGGAAATGAGCAGTTCTTC | CASGLVLGGSGNEQFF
TRBJ1-2 | TRBV4-3 | . | . | TGCGCCAGCAGCCAACGAAGGGACACCAATGGCTACACCTTC | CASSQRRDTNGYTF
TRBJ2-7 | TRBV7-8 | . | . | TGTGCCAGCAGCCCCGGCGGGCTGAACGGAATCTACGAGCAGTACTTC | CASSPGGLNGIYEQYF
TRBJ2-1 | TRBV20-1 | TRBD2 | few | TGCAGTGCTAGAGTTTATCTAGCGGGAGTCGGTGTTGAGCAGTTCTTC | CSARVYLAGVGVEQFF
TRBJ1-6 | TRBV6-1 | . | many | TGTGCCACCCGGTTGGGGCTGGGGTCACCCCTCCACTTT | CATRLGLGSPLHF
TRBJ2-3 | TRBV20-1 | . | . | TGCAGTGCTAGGGGAGCTAGCGGCACAGATACGCAGTATTTT | CSARGASGTDTQYF
TRBJ2-5 | TRBV4-3 | . | few | TGCGCCAGCAGCCAAGACTGGCGAGCGGGCGGCCAAGAGACCCAGTACTTC | CASSQDWRAGGQETQYF
TRBJ2-5 | TRBV20-1 | TRBD2 | . | TGCAGTGCTAGAGCCCCTAGCGGGGGACTCGGGACCCAGTACTTC | CSARAPSGGLGTQYF
TRBJ1-5 | TRBV3-1 | . | many | TGTGCCAGCAGCCAAGATAACAGGGGCAATCAGCCCCAGCATTTT | CASSQDNRGNQPQHF
TRBJ1-2 | TRBV18 | TRBD1 | few | TGTGCCAGCTCACCCCTCGGGACAGGGAAACCCAACTATGGCTACACCTTC | CASSPLGTGKPNYGYTF
TRBJ1-2 | TRBV6-5 | . | . | TGTGCCAGCAGTTCCCTCCGGGAGGGGCCTACCTATGGCTACACCTTC | CASSSLREGPTYGYTF
TRBJ2-1 | TRBV20-1 | . | . | TGCAGTGTAAGGTTGAGACTGGGAAGATTGAATGAGCAGTTCTTC | CSVRLRLGRLNEQFF
TRBJ2-5 | TRBV5-1 | . | . | TGCGCCAGCAGCCAAGGGGACGTCCAAGAGACCCAGTACTTC | CASSQGDVQETQYF
TRBJ2-2 | TRBV7-9 | . | . | TGTGCCAGCAGCCGGGACACCGGACGGACCGGGGAGCTGTTTTTT | CASSRDTGRTGELFF
TRBJ1-2 | TRBV28 | TRBD1 | . | TGTGCCAGCAGTTCCGCCGGGACAGACGGTGGCGGCTACACCTTC | CASSSAGTDGGGYTF
TRBJ2-2 | TRBV7-9 | . | few | TGTGCCAGCAGCTTAGACACTTCCACCGGGGAGCTGTTTTTT | CASSLDTSTGELFF